The 28 T cell receptor beta chains below were found in one sample sequenced in a study of Ad26.COV2.S vaccination and SARS-CoV-2 variants. Treatment given: about 20 received Ad26.COV2.S at low or high dose, single or two shots; a few received placebo; per-sample allocation not given. Samples were taken on day 63 after the first vaccine or placebo injection. Clones were sequenced by immunoSEQ multiplex PCR, and TCRdb holds only the in-frame ones, with some missing. The top ten clones hold about 3.3% of a sample with some 350,000 clones, roughly 84% of them seen once. Sequencing used peripheral blood, obtained in a trial of Ad26.COV2.S vaccine versus placebo. These receptors were collected from a person between 18 and 60 years old who received the Ad26.COV2.S COVID-19 vaccine or a placebo.

The chain carries TRBV7-9 and TRBJ2-7, with 8 bases identical to TRBD1. Trimming took 1 base from V and 0 from J; bases not matched to a gene: 8. The CDR3 is made up of 17 amino acids. Germline values: CDR1 SEHNR, CDR2 FQNEAQ (reference sequence). The CDR3 here is CASSLDPGQANSYEQYF. The CDR3 nucleotides are TGTGCCAGCAGCTTAGACCCGGGACAGGCCAACTCCTACGAGCAGTACTTC.

This clone was observed a handful of times. The gene calls are TRBV6-5 and TRBJ2-7; D is uncertain. Germline CDR1 reads MNHEY; CDR2 reads SVGAGI. Between the trimmed V and J ends, which lost 10 bases and 9 bases, there was a span of 22 bases. There are 13 residues in the CDR3. CDR3 in amino acids: CATLILIRSLQYF. In nucleotides, the CDR3 is TGTGCCACCTTGATATTAATTAGGTCCTTGCAGTACTTC.

This clone is a singleton in its sample. For the CDR3, the DNA is TGTGCCAGCAGCTTAGCCCCGGGACTAGCGGAAAGCCACTACGAGCAGTACTTC. Translated, it gives CASSLAPGLAESHYEQYF. The genes are TRBV7-2 and TRBJ2-7; 11 bases fit TRBD2. Germline lookup yields CDR1 SGHTA and CDR2 FQGNSA. V shed 0 bases, J shed 3 bases, and the junction held 10 bases outside the gene matches. CDR3 length: 18 residues.

The rearrangement links TRBV5-6 to TRBJ2-5, with D unclear. The CDR3 extends over 13 amino acids. Per germline, CDR1 SGHDT and CDR2 YYEEEE. V gave up 3 bases and J gave up 5 bases, with 11 bases separating them. The CDR3 DNA reads TGTGCCAGCAGCTCGACCGGGCGTGAGACCCAGTACTTC. Translating it yields CASSSTGRETQYF.

The gene calls are TRBV19 and TRBJ1-2; D is uncertain. This CDR3 has 14 residues. Per germline, CDR1 LNHDA and CDR2 SQIVND (reference sequence). The ends were cut back, 5 bases at V and 6 bases at J, with 16 bases in the middle. Here the CDR3 DNA reads TGTGCCAGTAGTGGCCAACGCTGGGTGCATGGCTACACCTTC. It is translated as CASSGQRWVHGYTF. The full variable domain, in which reference TRBV19 and TRBJ1-2 provide the parts outside the CDR3, is DGGITQSPKYLFRKEGQNVTLSCEQNLNHDAMYWYRQDPGQGLRLIYYSQIVNDFQKGDIAEGYSVSREKKESFPLTVTSAQKNPTAFYLCASSGQRWVHGYTFGSGTRLTVV.

This chain joins TRBV5-1 and TRBJ1-2; TRBD1 matches at 11 bases. Germline loops: CDR1 SGHRS, CDR2 YFSETQ. The trim removed 4 bases at V and 4 bases at J, leaving 3 bases unmatched. The CDR3 consists of 14 residues. CDR3 protein: CASSTDRGLYGYTF. The CDR3, as DNA: TGCGCCAGCAGCACGGACAGGGGGCTCTATGGCTACACCTTC. Using reference TRBV5-1 and TRBJ1-2 for the parts outside the CDR3, the full variable domain is KAGVTQTPRYLIKTRGQQVTLSCSPISGHRSVSWYQQTPGQGLQFLFEYFSETQRNKGNFPGRFSGRQFSNSRSEMNVSTLELGDSALYLCASSTDRGLYGYTFGSGTRLTVV.

The rearrangement links TRBV5-5 to TRBJ2-7; D perhaps matches TRBD1 (5 bases). Trimming took 0 bases from V and 4 from J, leaving 11 bases between them. CDR1 is SGHKS and CDR2 is YYEKEE in the germline V gene (reference sequence). The CDR3 is 14 amino acids. CDR3 loop: CASSLAGRQYEQYF. The CDR3 DNA reads TGTGCCAGCAGCTTGGCAGGGCGCCAATACGAGCAGTACTTC.

The table lists this clone with a few counts. The rearrangement links TRBV5-1 to TRBJ1-5; 7 positions agree with TRBD1. The CDR3 has 15 amino acids. Germline assignment: CDR1 SGHRS and CDR2 YFSETQ. The junction had 10 bases not matched to a gene; V was cut back by 5 bases and J by 5 bases. CDR3 sequence reads: CASREGAFVDQPQHF. CDR3 bases: TGCGCCAGCAGGGAGGGGGCATTCGTGGATCAGCCCCAGCATTTT.

This sequence joins TRBV11-2 and TRBJ1-1, with D uncertain. Trimming took 1 base from V and 4 from J, leaving 4 bases between them. CDR1 and CDR2 from the germline V gene are SGHAT and FQNNGV. The CDR3 loop spans 12 amino acids. The CDR3 is CASSLGPTEAFF. The CDR3 region has the DNA TGTGCCAGCAGCTTAGGGCCCACTGAAGCTTTCTTT.

V usage is TRBV5-4 and J usage is TRBJ1-4, with D maybe TRBD1 (6 bases). Between the trimmed V and J ends, which lost 1 base and 3 bases, there was a span of 10 bases. This CDR3 has 15 residues. The germline gives CDR1 SGHNT, CDR2 YYREEE (reference sequence). CDR3 protein: CASSLLQGPNEKLFF. For the CDR3, the DNA is TGTGCCAGCAGCTTGCTACAGGGACCTAATGAAAAACTGTTTTTT. The complete variable domain, with remaining parts taken from reference TRBV5-4 and TRBJ1-4, reads ETGVTQSPTHLIKTRGQQVTLRCSSQSGHNTVSWYQQALGQGPQFIFQYYREEENGRGNFPPRFSGLQFPNYSSELNVNALELDDSALYLCASSLLQGPNEKLFFGSGTQLSVL.

The chain links TRBV14 to TRBJ1-1, with D unresolved. V was shortened by 3 bases and J by 4 bases, with 9 bases between the two germline ends. The V gene's germline CDR1 is SGHDN and CDR2 FVKESK. CDR3 length equals 13 residues. The CDR3 reads CASSHRVVTEAFF. The DNA for the CDR3 is TGTGCCAGCAGCCATAGGGTTGTCACTGAAGCTTTCTTT.

The chain couples TRBV3-1 (or the pseudogene TRBV3-2) to TRBJ1-5, with D hard to call. This CDR3 has 14 amino acids. Germline loops: CDR1 LGHDT, CDR2 YNNKEL (reference sequence). V was trimmed by 1 base and J by 4 bases, leaving 8 bases between them. This CDR3 is CASSQAQLNQPQHF. The CDR3 nucleotides are TGTGCCAGCAGCCAAGCCCAGCTAAATCAGCCCCAGCATTTT.

The chain has TRBV18 and TRBJ1-4, with no clear D. This CDR3 spans 13 amino acids. V lost 3 bases and J lost 0, with 2 bases in between. CDR1 and CDR2 from the germline V gene are KGHSH and LQKENI. CDR3 coding DNA: TGTGCCAGCTCACCTGCAACTAATGAAAAACTGTTTTTT. Amino acid sequence: CASSPATNEKLFF.

The CDR3 DNA sequence: TGTGCCAGTAGGTCAGGAGACTATGGCTACACCTTC. Its translation: CASRSGDYGYTF. The chain couples TRBV19 to TRBJ1-2, with unresolved D. V was shortened by 6 bases and J by 3 bases, with 8 bases between the two germline ends. Germline CDR1 and CDR2: LNHDA and SQIVND (reference sequence). The CDR3 length is 12 residues.

The CDR3 spells CASGLNTDTQYF. CDR3 sequence (DNA): TGTGCTAGTGGACTGAACACAGATACGCAGTATTTT. This chain joins TRBV12-5 and TRBJ2-3; D is undetermined. From germline, CDR1 is LGHNT and CDR2 FRNRAP. The V end was cut by 6 bases, the J end by 2 bases, with 6 bases between. The CDR3 length is 12 residues.

The rearrangement links TRBV11-2 to TRBJ2-3; D is ambiguous. V lost 2 bases to trimming and J lost 3 bases, with 3 bases between them. This CDR3 is 12 amino acids long. CDR1 and CDR2 from the germline V gene are SGHAT and FQNNGV. CDR3 coding DNA: TGTGCCAGCAGCTTATGGACAGATACGCAGTATTTT. Its translation is CASSLWTDTQYF. Full variable domain (rest looked up from reference TRBV11-2 and TRBJ2-3): EAGVAQSPRYKIIEKRQSVAFWCNPISGHATLYWYQQILGQGPKLLIQFQNNGVVDDSQLPKDRFSAERLKGVDSTLKIQPAKLEDSAVYLCASSLWTDTQYFGPGTRLTVL.

This chain joins TRBV7-2 and TRBJ2-1; 12 positions match TRBD2. J gave up 5 bases and V 3 bases, and 5 bases lay outside the gene matches. This CDR3 has 16 amino acids. Looked up from germline, CDR1 is SGHTA and CDR2 is FQGNSA. CDR3 residues: CASSLELAGGNNEQFF. The CDR3 DNA follows: TGTGCCAGCAGCTTGGAACTAGCGGGGGGCAACAATGAGCAGTTCTTC.

V and J are TRBV27 and TRBJ2-7; the match to TRBD1 covers 11 bases. This CDR3 has 13 residues. Germline V gives CDR1 MNHEY, CDR2 SMNVEV (reference sequence). With 4 bases clipped from V and 9 bases from J, the junction kept 5 bases outside the gene matches. The CDR3 loop reads CASSSDRGLGQYF. CDR3 coding DNA: TGTGCCAGCAGTTCGGACAGGGGGCTTGGGCAGTACTTC.

This chain connects TRBV3-1 (or the pseudogene TRBV3-2) to TRBJ1-6; D gene ambiguous. Germline CDR1 is LGHDT and CDR2 is YNNKEL (reference sequence). Trimming stripped 6 bases from V and 5 bases from J, with 20 bases between. This CDR3 is 17 amino acids long. The CDR3 DNA follows: TGTGCCAGCAGGTACGGGTCTTCGGGGATAGATAATTCACCCCTCCACTTT. This encodes CASRYGSSGIDNSPLHF.

The chain carries TRBV7-2 and TRBJ2-3, with 7 bases aligning to TRBD2. After removal of 5 bases from V and 0 bases from J, the junction contained 2 bases not matched to a gene. The germline gives CDR1 SGHTA, CDR2 FQGNSA. The CDR3 loop spans 14 amino acids. The chain's CDR3 is CASSPAGSTDTQYF. The CDR3 bases are TGTGCCAGCAGCCCAGCGGGGAGCACAGATACGCAGTATTTT.

This chain connects TRBV5-6 to TRBJ2-7; 8 nucleotides agree with TRBD2. CDR1 and CDR2 from the germline V gene are SGHDT and YYEEEE. The trim removed 0 bases at V and 2 bases at J, leaving 4 bases unmatched. This CDR3 spans 15 amino acids. The CDR3 nucleotides read TGTGCCAGCAGCTTGGTCACTAGCGGTCCCTACGAGCAGTACTTC. It yields the protein CASSLVTSGPYEQYF.

The chain employs TRBV14 and TRBJ1-2, with D perhaps TRBD1 (5 bases). This CDR3 is 14 amino acids long. Looked up from germline, CDR1 is SGHDN and CDR2 is FVKESK. V was trimmed by 0 bases and J by 8 bases, leaving 13 bases between them. The CDR3 nucleotides are TGTGCCAGCAGCCAAGATTTCCGACAGAGCGGCTACACCTTC. Its translation is CASSQDFRQSGYTF.

This clone turned up a few times. This sequence joins TRBV4-1 and TRBJ1-3, with a weak D call TRBD1 (5 bases). The CDR3 consists of 15 residues. V gave up 2 bases and J gave up 4 bases, with 12 bases separating them. From germline, CDR1 is MGHRA and CDR2 YSYEKL. As DNA, the CDR3 is TGCGCCAGCAGCCAATGGCAGGGATCGGGAAACACCATATATTTT. It encodes CASSQWQGSGNTIYF.

V gene TRBV13 combines with J gene TRBJ1-2; a possible D gene is TRBD1 (5 bases). This CDR3 spans 16 amino acids. Trimming stripped 4 bases from V and 2 bases from J, with 17 bases between. CDR1 and CDR2 (germline): PRHDT, FYEKMQ (reference sequence). The CDR3 nucleotides read TGTGCCAGCAGCTCCTGGGGCGACAGAACGAACTATGGCTACACCTTC. Protein sequence: CASSSWGDRTNYGYTF.

This clone has more than one count but fewer than ten. The rearrangement uses TRBV27 and TRBJ2-2; D unclear. Trimming shortened V by 5 bases and J by 6 bases, and 16 bases separated the two germline ends. The germline CDR1 and CDR2 sequences are MNHEY and SMNVEV (reference sequence). This CDR3 spans 15 amino acids. This CDR3 reads CASSPLVVTPGELFF. The CDR3 DNA reads as TGTGCCAGCAGTCCCTTGGTTGTTACCCCCGGGGAGCTGTTTTTT.

The rearrangement links TRBV7-2 to TRBJ1-1; D is ambiguous. The V gene lost 2 bases and the J gene lost 0 bases, with 4 bases spanning the gap. CDR3 size: 13 residues. CDR1 is SGHTA and CDR2 is FQGNSA in the germline V gene. The CDR3 region is CASSLLMNTEAFF. The CDR3 DNA reads TGTGCCAGCAGCTTACTTATGAACACTGAAGCTTTCTTT.

This clone was counted between two and nine times. The genes are TRBV11-2 and TRBJ2-7; D may be TRBD1 (5 bases). Germline-derived CDR1 and CDR2 are SGHAT and FQNNGV. The CDR3 is made up of 12 amino acids. V was shortened by 5 bases and J by 6 bases, with 11 bases between the two germline ends. This CDR3 is CASSARRVEQYF. CDR3 bases: TGTGCCAGCAGCGCCCGCAGGGTCGAGCAGTACTTC.

The V and J genes are TRBV7-9 and TRBJ2-3; 8 nucleotides match TRBD1. This CDR3 region has 17 residues. V shed 4 bases and J 0 bases; nucleotides not matched to a gene: 9. Germline V lookup: CDR1 SEHNR, CDR2 FQNEAQ (reference sequence). Here the CDR3 DNA reads TGTGCCAGCAGCTCTCCACATTGGACAGGGAGCACAGATACGCAGTATTTT. It codes for CASSSPHWTGSTDTQYF.